This T cell receptor (beta chain) came from a study of beta chain features in type 1 diabetes. Overall study: Sorted cell examination encompassed roughly 98,000,000 cells across all samples. The study, taken as a whole, reports: Although PCR might favor shorter templates, it would do so equally in patients and controls. Naive, central memory and Treg TCRB repertoires seemed to resemble each other more closely in patients than they did in healthy donors. Moderate but significant shortening of TCRB CDR3s was recorded in all four CD4+ subsets from Type 1 diabetes patients.

Comments on this clone: Its antigen is currently unknown.

The CDR3 extends over 15 amino acids. V shed 5 bases, J shed 9 bases, and the junction held 12 bases outside the gene matches. Per germline, CDR1 SGHTA and CDR2 FQGNSA. Sequenced material consisted of expressed TCRB transcripts (all of the isolated RNA was reverse transcribed). Using immunoSEQ multiplex PCR, the repertoire was profiled, and TCRdb retains in-frame clones only, with some absent. This table holds 900,000 or so clones, 15% to 20% found once. The clonotype originates from a woman aged 18-29 years in good health. The chain employs TRBV7-2 and TRBJ2-1; 8 bases map to TRBD2. The material sequenced was naive CD4+ T cells from blood. CDR3 DNA: TGTGCCAGCAGCGGTAGCGGACTAGCTCTCGGTGAGCAGTTCTTC. Protein product: CASSGSGLALGEQFF.